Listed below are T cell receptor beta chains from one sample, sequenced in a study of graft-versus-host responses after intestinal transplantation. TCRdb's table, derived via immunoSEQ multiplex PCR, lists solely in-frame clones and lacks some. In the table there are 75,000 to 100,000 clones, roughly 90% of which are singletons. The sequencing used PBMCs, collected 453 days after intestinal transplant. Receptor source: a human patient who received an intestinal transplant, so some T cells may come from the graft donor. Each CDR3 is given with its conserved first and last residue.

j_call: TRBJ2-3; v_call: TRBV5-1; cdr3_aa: CASSLELGDTQYF
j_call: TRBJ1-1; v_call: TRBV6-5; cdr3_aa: CASSPGTPNTEAFF
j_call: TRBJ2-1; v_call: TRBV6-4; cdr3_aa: CASSDSNYHEQFF
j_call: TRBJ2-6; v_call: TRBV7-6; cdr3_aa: CASSPGPGANVLTF
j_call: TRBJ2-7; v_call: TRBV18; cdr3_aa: CASSVAEGFGYEQYF
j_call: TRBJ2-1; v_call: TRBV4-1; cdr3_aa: CASSQRQGNEQFF
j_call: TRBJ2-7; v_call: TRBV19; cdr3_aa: CASSSGTTYEQYF
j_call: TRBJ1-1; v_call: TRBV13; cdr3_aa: CASSLGGTLNTEAFF
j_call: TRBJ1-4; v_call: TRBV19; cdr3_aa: CASRSPTGGLTTTNEKLFF
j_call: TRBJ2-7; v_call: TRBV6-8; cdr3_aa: CASSWGPPGSPYEQYF
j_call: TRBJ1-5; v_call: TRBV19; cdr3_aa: CASTQGWGGGNQPQHF
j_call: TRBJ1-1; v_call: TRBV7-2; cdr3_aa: CASSPRGQKAFF
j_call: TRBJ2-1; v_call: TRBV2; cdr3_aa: CASSGAVVAGSSYNEQFF
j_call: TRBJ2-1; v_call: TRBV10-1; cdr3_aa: CASSEDSGEQFF
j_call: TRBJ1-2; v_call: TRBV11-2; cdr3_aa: CASSLGRGQGVNYGYTF
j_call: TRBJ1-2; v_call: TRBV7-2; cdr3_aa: CASSSGVSRTLPNYGYTF
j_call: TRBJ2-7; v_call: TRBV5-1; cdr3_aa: CASSLDPAGGSYEQYF
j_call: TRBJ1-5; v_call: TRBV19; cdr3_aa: CASSSREGGNQPQHF
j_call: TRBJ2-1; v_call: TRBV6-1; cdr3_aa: CASSEGWGHDPYNEQFF
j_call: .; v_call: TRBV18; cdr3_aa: CASSPGAGTTYEQYF
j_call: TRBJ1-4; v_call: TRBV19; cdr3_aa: CASSIAGRPNEKLFF
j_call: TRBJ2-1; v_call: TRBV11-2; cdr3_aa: CASSLDFNEQFF
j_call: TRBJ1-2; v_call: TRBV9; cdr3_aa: CASSVGGTPNYGYTF
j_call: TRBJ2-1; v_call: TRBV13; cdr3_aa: CASSRGQGYNEQFF
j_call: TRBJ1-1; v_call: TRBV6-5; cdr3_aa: CASSYNGRWGAEAFF
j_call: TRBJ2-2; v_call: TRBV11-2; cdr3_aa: CASSLAPTAGRGELFF
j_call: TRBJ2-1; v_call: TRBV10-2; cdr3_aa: CASRDGLAGGPIFYNEQFF
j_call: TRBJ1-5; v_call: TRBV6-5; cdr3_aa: CASREREHSNQPQHF
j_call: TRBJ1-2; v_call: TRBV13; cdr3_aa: CASSPRGQGGNYGYTF
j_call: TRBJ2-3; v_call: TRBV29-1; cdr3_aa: CSVERQFTDTQYF
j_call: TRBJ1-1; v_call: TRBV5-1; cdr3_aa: CASSSNRVWDTEAFF
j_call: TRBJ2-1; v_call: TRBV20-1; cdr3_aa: CSAQLYDEQFF
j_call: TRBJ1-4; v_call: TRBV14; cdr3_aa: CASSQIRAPMSEKLFF
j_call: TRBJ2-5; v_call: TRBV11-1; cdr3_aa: CASSLLGGEETQYF
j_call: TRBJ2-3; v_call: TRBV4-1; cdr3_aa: CASSQETLAGGNTDTQYF
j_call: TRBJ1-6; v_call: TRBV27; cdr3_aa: CASSRNPRGRNSPLHF
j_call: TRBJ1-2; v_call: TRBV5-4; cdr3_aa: CASSPRQASNYGYTF
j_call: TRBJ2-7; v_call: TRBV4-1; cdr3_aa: CASSQDSLGWGYEQYF
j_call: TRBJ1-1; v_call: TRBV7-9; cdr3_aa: CASTPRGGTEAFF
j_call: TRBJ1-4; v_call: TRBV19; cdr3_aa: CASSITGEKLFF
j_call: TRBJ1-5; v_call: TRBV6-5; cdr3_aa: CASSTGPDPQHF
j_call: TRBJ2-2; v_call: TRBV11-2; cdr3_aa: CASSQGTGELFF
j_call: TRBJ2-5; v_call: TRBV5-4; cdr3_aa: CASTSRRGGTQETQYF
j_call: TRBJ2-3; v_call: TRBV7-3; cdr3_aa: CASSLVGGSPDTQYF
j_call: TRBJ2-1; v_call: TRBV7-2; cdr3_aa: CASSPMTSDPQFF